The 27 T cell receptor beta chains reported below all come from one sample, sequenced in a study of blood T cells in healthy people across ages. The second PCR ran about 6 to 11 cycles with a sample-barcoded 5' primer and J-beta primers. MiXCR was run by TCRdb on the 5' RACE reads, yielding one entry per CDR3 protein. The sample lists roughly 930,000 distinct CDR3 sequences; around 46% were seen once. The sample comprised blood. The receptor set was obtained from a man aged 25 to 40 in good health.

V usage is TRBV27 and J usage is TRBJ1-6, with D unclear. Trimming left V 5 bases short and J 8 bases short, with 13 bases between. The germline CDR1 and CDR2 sequences are MNHEY and SMNVEV (reference sequence). CDR3 length: 14 amino acids. CDR3 DNA sequence: TGTGCCAGCAGTCCTTGGGGTGGCGATTCACCCCTCCACTTT. As protein: CASSPWGGDSPLHF.

This chain connects TRBV10-3 to TRBJ1-5; D gene uncertain. The CDR3 loop spans 16 amino acids. Germline lookup yields CDR1 ENHRY and CDR2 SYGVKD. The ends were cut back, 0 bases at V and 0 bases at J, with 9 bases in the middle. Here the CDR3 DNA reads TGTGCCATCAGTGAGTCGAGGGTTTATAGCAATCAGCCCCAGCATTTT. Translated, it gives CAISESRVYSNQPQHF.

The chain combines TRBV5-1 with TRBJ1-5; D uncertain. Per germline, CDR1 SGHRS and CDR2 YFSETQ. The CDR3 has 13 amino acids. The V end lost 4 bases, the J end lost 4 bases, and 9 bases lay between the germline ends. CDR3 residues: CASSPDANQPQHF. As DNA, the CDR3 is TGCGCCAGCAGCCCCGACGCGAATCAGCCCCAGCATTTT.

The rearrangement uses TRBV28 and TRBJ1-2; 8 positions match TRBD1. This CDR3 spans 12 amino acids. Germline V gene lookup returns CDR1 MDHEN and CDR2 SYDVKM. V lost 8 bases and J lost 8; bases outside the gene matches: 7. CDR3 protein: CASHRTGKGYTF. The CDR3 nucleotides read TGTGCCAGCCACCGGACAGGGAAGGGCTACACCTTC.

The chain carries TRBV4-2 and TRBJ2-5; 9 nucleotides line up with TRBD1. Germline values: CDR1 LGHNA, CDR2 YNFKEQ. The CDR3 has 14 residues. V shed 1 base and J 11 bases; nucleotides not matched to a gene: 8. The CDR3 loop is CASSQGDRVDEQYF. CDR3 DNA sequence: TGTGCCAGCAGCCAAGGGGACAGGGTGGATGAGCAGTACTTC.

This clonotype was picked up a small number of times. The CDR3 DNA sequence: TGTGCCAGCAGCCCCCGCTTTCGGGATACGCAGTATTTT. Its translation is CASSPRFRDTQYF. The V call is TRBV11-1, the J call TRBJ2-3; D gene ambiguous. V was clipped by 5 bases and J by 6 bases, with 12 bases between them. Germline loops: CDR1 SGHAT, CDR2 FQDESV (reference sequence). The CDR3 runs 13 residues. The whole variable domain, remainder taken from reference TRBV11-1 and TRBJ2-3, is EAEVAQSPRYKITEKSQAVAFWCDPISGHATLYWYRQILGQGPELLVQFQDESVVDDSQLPKDRFSAERLKGVDSTLKIQPAELGDSAMYLCASSPRFRDTQYFGPGTRLTVL.

The rearrangement joins TRBV5-1 to TRBJ2-5, with TRBD1 matching 10 bases. Germline loops: CDR1 SGHRS, CDR2 YFSETQ. V shed 2 bases, J shed 1 base, and the junction held 5 bases outside the gene matches. The CDR3 runs 16 residues. Here the CDR3 reads CASSLTGTGAQETQYF. Written as DNA, the CDR3 is TGCGCCAGCAGCTTAACCGGGACAGGGGCCCAAGAGACCCAGTACTTC.

The rearrangement links TRBV2 to TRBJ2-5; TRBD2 is a possible D gene (6 bases). Near its end, the DNA agrees better with TRBJ2-7, so the J call may be wrong. CDR1 and CDR2 (germline): SNHLY, FYNNEI. This CDR3 spans 11 amino acids. CDR3: CASTGGVEQYF. CDR3 DNA: TGTGCCAGCACAGGAGGGGTCGAGCAGTACTTC.

The V and J genes are TRBV9 and TRBJ1-4; 9 bases fit TRBD1. Germline lookup yields CDR1 SGDLS and CDR2 YYNGEE. V dropped 5 bases and J dropped 6; count of bases not matched to a gene: 11. There are 16 residues in the CDR3. Here the CDR3 reads CASSPPGTGRYEKLFF. The CDR3 bases are TGTGCCAGCAGTCCCCCGGGGACAGGGAGATATGAAAAACTGTTTTTT.

V and J are TRBV4-1 and TRBJ2-7, with 8 bases identical to TRBD2. There are 15 residues in the CDR3. V was clipped by 1 base and J by 5 bases; unmatched bases: 7. CDR1 is MGHRA, CDR2 YSYEKL, per germline. CDR3 sequence (DNA): TGCGCCAGCAGCCAAGGATTAAGCGGGGGCAACGAGCAGTACTTC. Protein product: CASSQGLSGGNEQYF.

The V call is TRBV12-3 or TRBV12-4, the J call TRBJ2-2, with D unresolved. The CDR3 has 12 amino acids. Trimming removed 6 bases at V and 5 bases at J, with 7 bases between. The CDR3 bases are TGTGCCAGCAGGCCTCAGACCGGGGAGCTGTTTTTT. Encoded protein: CASRPQTGELFF.

This chain connects TRBV4-1 to TRBJ1-6, with TRBD1 as a possible D gene (5 bases). CDR1 is MGHRA, CDR2 YSYEKL, per germline. This CDR3 contains 17 residues. V was pared by 1 base and J by 7 bases, with 17 bases between. The CDR3 DNA is TGCGCCAGCAGCCAAGGACAGCTGCTCCGTACCAATTCACCCCTCCACTTT. Encoded protein: CASSQGQLLRTNSPLHF.

The chain uses TRBV3-1 and TRBJ2-7; D is undetermined. This CDR3 is built from 12 residues. Germline assignment: CDR1 LGHDT and CDR2 YNNKEL (reference sequence). Trimming pared 1 base from V and 6 bases from J, leaving 7 bases between. The CDR3 is CASSQARLEQYF. The CDR3 DNA sequence: TGTGCCAGCAGCCAAGCAAGGCTCGAGCAGTACTTC.

The chain carries TRBV5-1 and TRBJ1-4; D is uncertain. Germline values: CDR1 SGHRS, CDR2 YFSETQ. Trimming stripped 4 bases from V and 0 bases from J, with 22 bases between. The CDR3 length is 19 residues. In DNA form, the CDR3 reads TGCGCCAGCAGCGCCGGGAAAACTGGCGTAGCTACAACTAATGAAAAACTGTTTTTT. Translation gives CASSAGKTGVATTNEKLFF.

This chain connects TRBV6-6 to TRBJ2-3; 10 bases align to TRBD1. The CDR3 sequence is 17 residues long. CDR1 and CDR2 (germline): MNHNY, SVGAGI (reference sequence). V gave up 4 bases and J gave up 0 bases; unmatched junction bases: 7. CDR3 DNA sequence: TGTGCCAGCAGTTGGACAGGGGGGCCTCCTAGCACAGATACGCAGTATTTT. It translates to CASSWTGGPPSTDTQYF.

The V and J genes are TRBV3-1 and TRBJ2-7; 12 positions agree with TRBD2. Unmatched junction bases numbered 5, after V lost 6 bases and J lost 2 bases. This CDR3 has 15 amino acids. Germline V gene lookup returns CDR1 LGHDT and CDR2 YNNKEL (reference sequence). The DNA for the CDR3 is TGTGCCAGCAGTTACGGACTAGCGGGGACCTACGAGCAGTACTTC. It codes for CASSYGLAGTYEQYF.

This chain links TRBV19 with TRBJ2-5; 10 nucleotides align to TRBD1. The CDR3 contains 15 residues. Germline CDR1 reads LNHDA; CDR2 reads SQIVND (reference sequence). J was trimmed by 5 bases and V by 5 bases; bases with no gene match: 8. CDR3 sequence reads: CASSVWTGGEETQYF. As DNA, the CDR3 is TGTGCCAGTAGTGTATGGACAGGGGGAGAGGAGACCCAGTACTTC.

This clonotype was seen at least ten times. The genes are TRBV20-1 and TRBJ2-7; the D gene is possibly TRBD1 (5 bases). Germline CDR1 and CDR2: DFQATT and SNEGSKA (reference sequence). The V gene lost 0 bases and the J gene lost 1 base, with 7 bases spanning the gap. The CDR3 contains 13 residues. This CDR3 is CSARETASYEQYF. CDR3 sequence (DNA): TGCAGTGCTAGAGAGACAGCGTCCTACGAGCAGTACTTC.

This clonotype was counted a few times. The gene calls are TRBV30 and TRBJ1-2; 8 bases are a match to TRBD1. The V segment lost 3 bases and the J segment 6 bases; nucleotides outside the gene matches: 6. This CDR3 is built from 13 residues. Germline V CDR1 and CDR2: GTSNPN, SVGIG (reference sequence). CDR3 amino acids: CAWSATGEDGYTF. In DNA form, the CDR3 reads TGTGCCTGGAGCGCGACAGGGGAGGATGGCTACACCTTC.

The chain uses TRBV6-1 and TRBJ2-5, with 9 bases matching TRBD2. V lost 7 bases to trimming and J lost 5 bases; unmatched junction nucleotides: 5. This CDR3 contains 13 residues. Per germline, CDR1 MNHNS and CDR2 SASEGT. The CDR3 DNA reads as TGTGCCAGCACGTGGACTAGCGAGGAGACCCAGTACTTC. As protein: CASTWTSEETQYF.

The chain employs TRBV7-2 and TRBJ2-1, with a possible D match to TRBD2 (6 bases). V lost 5 bases and J lost 0, with 14 bases in between. CDR3 size: 16 residues. Germline V gene data show CDR1 as SGHTA and CDR2 as FQGNSA. In nucleotides, the CDR3 is TGTGCCAGCAGCCCTCGGGACTCGAGCTCCTACAATGAGCAGTTCTTC. The encoded protein is CASSPRDSSSYNEQFF.

This clonotype was recorded once. The rearrangement uses TRBV7-2 and TRBJ1-1, with D possibly being TRBD1 (5 bases). V shed 0 bases and J shed 1 base, with 24 bases lying between them. CDR3 length: 20 residues. Germline V gene sequence: CDR1 SGHTA, CDR2 FQGNSA. The CDR3 loop is CASSLASEGQGWWGNTEAFF. The CDR3 DNA follows: TGTGCCAGCAGCTTAGCCTCCGAGGGGCAGGGTTGGTGGGGGAACACTGAAGCTTTCTTT.

This clonotype was seen only a few times. For the CDR3, the DNA is TGTGCCTGGAGCGGACTAGCGGGGAGAGAGACCCAGTACTTC. As protein: CAWSGLAGRETQYF. V is TRBV30 and J is TRBJ2-5; 12 bases agree with TRBD2. The J segment lost 4 bases and the V segment lost 3 bases, leaving 3 bases of the junction unmatched. CDR3 size: 14 residues. The germline V gene encodes CDR1 GTSNPN and CDR2 SVGIG (reference sequence).

The rearrangement links TRBV6-5 to TRBJ2-2; 8 bases align to TRBD2. Per the germline V gene, CDR1 is MNHEY and CDR2 is SVGAGI. The J segment lost 6 bases and the V segment lost 0 bases, leaving 3 bases of the junction unmatched. The length of the CDR3 is 15 residues. For the CDR3, the DNA is TGTGCCAGCAGTTACTCAGCGGGGGTTTCCGGGGAGCTGTTTTTT. It specifies CASSYSAGVSGELFF.

The J gene is TRBJ1-2, the V gene TRBV5-1, with D possibly being TRBD1 (5 bases). The CDR3 extends over 17 amino acids. Trimming shortened V by 4 bases and J by 0 bases, and 19 bases separated the two germline ends. CDR1 is SGHRS, CDR2 YFSETQ, per germline. The chain's CDR3 is CASSRGTRGEPNYGYTF. CDR3 sequence (DNA): TGCGCCAGCAGCCGGGGGACGAGGGGTGAACCTAACTATGGCTACACCTTC. The full variable domain, with the rest looked up from reference TRBV5-1 and TRBJ1-2, is KAGVTQTPRYLIKTRGQQVTLSCSPISGHRSVSWYQQTPGQGLQFLFEYFSETQRNKGNFPGRFSGRQFSNSRSEMNVSTLELGDSALYLCASSRGTRGEPNYGYTFGSGTRLTVV.

The genes are TRBV12-3 or TRBV12-4 and TRBJ1-2, with a weak D call TRBD1 (5 bases). The V end lost 7 bases, the J end lost 8 bases, and 17 bases lay between the germline ends. This CDR3 is built from 13 residues. CDR3: CASTGDLWGGYTF. Here the CDR3 DNA reads TGTGCCAGCACCGGGGACCTATGGGGCGGCTACACCTTC.

This clonotype was picked up a small number of times. The rearrangement joins TRBV29-1 to TRBJ2-3; TRBD1 agrees at 9 bases. J was trimmed by 3 bases and V by 4 bases; bases with no gene match: 5. Germline values: CDR1 SQVTM, CDR2 ANQGSEA. The CDR3 contains 14 residues. CDR3 loop: CSVGGTGFTDTQYF. CDR3 in DNA: TGCAGCGTTGGTGGGACAGGGTTTACAGATACGCAGTATTTT.